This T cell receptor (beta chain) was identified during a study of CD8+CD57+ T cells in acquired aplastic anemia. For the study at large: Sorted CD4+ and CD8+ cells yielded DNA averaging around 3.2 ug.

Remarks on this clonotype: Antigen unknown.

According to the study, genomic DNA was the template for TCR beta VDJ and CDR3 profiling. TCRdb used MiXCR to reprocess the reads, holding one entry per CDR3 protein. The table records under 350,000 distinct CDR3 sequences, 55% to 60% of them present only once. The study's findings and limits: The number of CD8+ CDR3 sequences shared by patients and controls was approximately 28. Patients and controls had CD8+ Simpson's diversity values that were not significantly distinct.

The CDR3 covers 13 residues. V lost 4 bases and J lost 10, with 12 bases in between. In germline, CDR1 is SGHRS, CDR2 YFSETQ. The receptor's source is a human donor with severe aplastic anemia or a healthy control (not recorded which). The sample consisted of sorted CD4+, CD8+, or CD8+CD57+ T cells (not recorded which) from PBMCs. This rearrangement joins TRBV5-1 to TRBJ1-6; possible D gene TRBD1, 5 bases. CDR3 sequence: CASSHRDDSPLHF. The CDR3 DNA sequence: TGCGCCAGCAGCCACCGGGACGACTCACCCCTCCACTTT.